These 28 T cell receptor beta chains originate from one sample sequenced in a study of T-cell reconstitution after alpha-beta-depleted transplantation in children. Construction of the TCRbeta library involved unique molecular identifiers. Using its own MiXCR run on the PCR reads, TCRdb lists one record per CDR3 protein. Among 450,000 to 600,000 distinct CDR3 sequences listed, around a third were seen once. The sample here was PBMCs from the stem cell graft donor, taken from the stem cell graft. The source is a human donor who donated a stem cell graft to a child with aplastic anemia.

This clonotype was observed a handful of times. V is TRBV9 and J is TRBJ2-1; 8 bases are a match to TRBD2. CDR1 is SGDLS, CDR2 YYNGEE, per germline. The CDR3 runs to 16 residues. V dropped 0 bases and J dropped 2; count of bases not matched to a gene: 4. CDR3 in DNA: TGTGCCAGCAGCGTAGAATCGGGAGGGCCCTACAATGAGCAGTTCTTC. Encoded protein: CASSVESGGPYNEQFF.

This chain joins TRBV12-3 or TRBV12-4 and TRBJ2-4; 8 nucleotides line up with TRBD2. With V trimmed by 6 bases and J by 2 bases, 12 bases remained unmatched. The CDR3 runs 17 residues. CDR3 residues: CASRPSGPTGSKNIQYF. Written as DNA, the CDR3 is TGTGCCAGCAGACCTAGCGGGCCCACAGGTTCCAAAAACATTCAGTACTTC.

V gene TRBV14 combines with J gene TRBJ2-7, with D perhaps being TRBD1 or TRBD2 (5 bases each). Deletions cut 1 base from V and 3 bases from J, with 16 bases between. Per the germline V gene, CDR1 is SGHDN and CDR2 is FVKESK. The CDR3 is 16 amino acids. The CDR3 nucleotides are TGTGCCAGCAGCCAAGGGGCCGGGACGGGGTACTACGAGCAGTACTTC. Amino acid sequence: CASSQGAGTGYYEQYF.

The genes are TRBV6-1 and TRBJ1-1; TRBD1 matches at 8 bases. The ends lost 5 bases at V and 5 bases at J; junction bases unmatched: 10. The CDR3 consists of 15 residues. The germline gives CDR1 MNHNS, CDR2 SASEGT. CDR3 in DNA: TGTGCCAGCAGTCTCACCAGGGGGCTAGGTACTGAAGCTTTCTTT. Its translation is CASSLTRGLGTEAFF.

About this clonotype itself: One junction end disagrees with the germline gene, perhaps due to a read error. V gene TRBV28 combines with J gene TRBJ1-2; tentatively, D is TRBD1 (5 bases). The CDR3 has 15 residues. Germline lookup yields CDR1 MDHEN and CDR2 SYDVKM. In nucleotides, the CDR3 is TGTGCCAGCAGTTCAACCTACCAGGGAGACTATGGTTACACCTTC. Protein: CASSSTYQGDYGYTF.

The V and J genes are TRBV12-3 or TRBV12-4 and TRBJ2-2, with 10 positions matching TRBD1. The CDR3 extends over 16 amino acids. After removal of 6 bases from V and 6 bases from J, the junction contained 10 bases not matched to a gene. The CDR3 DNA sequence: TGTGCCAGCAGCCCCGGACAGGGGGGAGTGTCCGGGGAGCTGTTTTTT. Amino acids: CASSPGQGGVSGELFF.

The rearrangement uses TRBV11-1 and TRBJ2-1, with 9 positions matching TRBD2. Per germline, CDR1 SGHAT and CDR2 FQDESV (reference sequence). The CDR3 sequence is 17 residues long. V was clipped by 3 bases and J by 0 bases; unmatched bases: 6. The CDR3 loop reads CASSFGRRGGSYNEQFF. The CDR3 DNA follows: TGTGCCAGCAGCTTTGGCCGGCGGGGGGGCTCCTACAATGAGCAGTTCTTC.

The chain joins TRBV15 to TRBJ1-5; no firm D call. Trimming pared 7 bases from V and 6 bases from J, leaving 16 bases between. Germline assignment: CDR1 LNHNV and CDR2 YYDKDF (reference sequence). The CDR3 spans 14 residues. The CDR3 spells CATTGSVFSQPQHF. CDR3 DNA: TGTGCCACCACGGGCAGTGTGTTCAGTCAGCCCCAGCATTTT.

This clonotype was counted between two and nine times. For the CDR3, the DNA is TGTGCCAGCAGCTCCGGACAGAACTACGAGCAGTACTTC. Translating gives CASSSGQNYEQYF. V gene TRBV7-9 combines with J gene TRBJ2-7, with D perhaps matching TRBD1 (6 bases). Between the trimmed V and J ends, which lost 4 bases and 3 bases, there was a span of 10 bases. This CDR3 is 13 amino acids long. Germline-derived CDR1 and CDR2 are SEHNR and FQNEAQ (reference sequence).

This clonotype has just a few counts. The rearrangement joins TRBV5-1 to TRBJ2-5, with D possibly TRBD2 on 6 matching bases. Germline V gives CDR1 SGHRS, CDR2 YFSETQ. The V and J ends lost 6 bases and 4 bases respectively, with 16 bases between them. The CDR3 consists of 14 residues. CDR3 region: CASNPGLRRETQYF. For the CDR3, the DNA is TGCGCCAGCAACCCGGGACTTCGTAGAGAGACCCAGTACTTC.

This clonotype was counted only a few times. This chain joins TRBV4-3 and TRBJ2-7, with D possibly TRBD2 on 7 matching bases. The ends were cut back, 4 bases at V and 8 bases at J, with 18 bases in the middle. Looked up from germline, CDR1 is LGHNA and CDR2 is YSLEER. The CDR3 extends over 14 amino acids. The CDR3 reads CASSPGRGGGQQYF. CDR3 bases: TGCGCCAGCAGCCCGGGCAGGGGAGGGGGACAGCAGTACTTC.

The chain recombines TRBV23-1 with TRBJ2-2, with 7 bases lining up with TRBD1. TRBV23-1 is marked as an open reading frame, function uncertain. The ends lost 11 bases at V and 0 bases at J; junction bases unmatched: 9. The CDR3 contains 15 residues. For the CDR3, the DNA is TGCGCCCGAGAACAACAGGGGTCGAACACCGGGGAGCTGTTTTTT. Its protein product is CAREQQGSNTGELFF.

This clonotype was counted a few times. This chain links TRBV20-1 with TRBJ2-3; 7 bases match TRBD2. This CDR3 contains 15 residues. Germline values: CDR1 DFQATT, CDR2 SNEGSKA (reference sequence). V lost 6 bases to trimming and J lost 0 bases; unmatched junction nucleotides: 9. CDR3 sequence reads: CSAGGPAGSTDTQYF. The CDR3 DNA reads TGCAGTGCCGGCGGGCCAGCGGGGAGCACAGATACGCAGTATTTT.

This clonotype was observed a few times. V gene TRBV20-1 combines with J gene TRBJ2-3; the D is unclear. Per germline, CDR1 DFQATT and CDR2 SNEGSKA (reference sequence). The CDR3 is made up of 15 amino acids. Deletions cut 6 bases from V and 1 base from J, with 17 bases between. CDR3 nucleotide sequence: TGCAGTGCGGCGAGTCGTATTTCAGGCACAGATACGCAGTATTTT. Its protein is CSAASRISGTDTQYF.

This clonotype was recorded a few times. This chain uses TRBV10-3 with TRBJ2-3; D is ambiguous. CDR3 length: 16 residues. The ends were cut back, 0 bases at V and 4 bases at J, with 14 bases in the middle. In germline, CDR1 is ENHRY, CDR2 SYGVKD. The DNA of the CDR3 is TGTGCCATCAGTGAGTCGAAGTCCGGAGTTCCAGATACGCAGTATTTT. It yields the protein CAISESKSGVPDTQYF.

The chain is built from TRBV24-1 and TRBJ2-4; possibly TRBD1 for D (7 bases). The CDR3 contains 14 residues. The germline V and J ends were trimmed by 4 bases and 8 bases, with 14 bases remaining between them. CDR1 is KGHDR, CDR2 SFDVKD, per germline. The CDR3: CATSDPQGDYIQYF. As DNA, the CDR3 is TGTGCCACCAGTGACCCGCAGGGGGACTACATTCAGTACTTC.

This clonotype appeared many times. The chain joins TRBV6-1 to TRBJ2-7; 8 nucleotides align to TRBD1. CDR3 length equals 14 residues. Trimming took 7 bases from V and 4 from J; bases not matched to a gene: 9. Germline lookup yields CDR1 MNHNS and CDR2 SASEGT. The CDR3 sequence: CASKVLGTGYEQYF. As DNA, the CDR3 is TGTGCCAGCAAAGTCCTCGGGACAGGTTACGAGCAGTACTTC.

This clonotype occurred a few times. The chain combines TRBV6-1 with TRBJ1-1; 8 nucleotides align to TRBD1. The CDR3 is 17 amino acids. With V trimmed by 8 bases and J by 0 bases, 14 bases remained unmatched. CDR1 and CDR2 (germline): MNHNS, SASEGT. CDR3 nucleotides: TGTGCCAGCGCCAGGGGGCCAGCGCGGTACATGAACACTGAAGCTTTCTTT. Translation: CASARGPARYMNTEAFF.

This chain uses TRBV7-6 with TRBJ2-5; 8 bases align to TRBD2. Trimming cost V 0 bases and J 4 bases; bases outside gene matches: 10. This CDR3 has 17 amino acids. Per the germline V gene, CDR1 is SGHVS and CDR2 is FNYEAQ. The CDR3: CASSLAPRGRIGETQYF. The CDR3 bases are TGTGCCAGCAGCTTAGCTCCGCGCGGGAGGATAGGAGAGACCCAGTACTTC.

This clonotype was observed a handful of times. V gene TRBV18 combines with J gene TRBJ2-3, with D possibly called TRBD1 or TRBD2 (6 bases each). Germline V gives CDR1 KGHSH, CDR2 LQKENI. Trimming stripped 4 bases from V and 2 bases from J, with 13 bases between. The CDR3 loop spans 15 amino acids. The CDR3 coding sequence is TGTGCCAGCTCACTCGGGGGACAACCCACAGATACGCAGTATTTT. It codes for CASSLGGQPTDTQYF.

This clonotype was seen a few times. The V call is TRBV6-2 or TRBV6-3, the J call TRBJ2-2; perhaps TRBD1 as D (5 bases). The CDR3 has 14 amino acids. The germline gives CDR1 MNHEY, CDR2 SVGEGT. V lost 5 bases to trimming and J lost 2 bases, with 9 bases between them. The CDR3 region has the DNA TGTGCCAGCAGTCGTACAGGCAACACCGGGGAGCTGTTTTTT. It specifies CASSRTGNTGELFF.

J is TRBJ1-5 and V is TRBV4-2, with 8 positions matching TRBD1. The V and J ends lost 4 bases and 4 bases, in that order; junction bases with no gene match: 6. The germline V gene has CDR1 LGHNA and CDR2 YNFKEQ. This CDR3 contains 15 residues. The CDR3 loop reads CASSRTGQENQPQHF. As DNA, the CDR3 is TGTGCCAGCAGCCGGACGGGACAGGAGAATCAGCCCCAGCATTTT.

Regarding this clonotype: A junction end diverges from the germline sequence, so it may reflect a read error. The chain combines TRBV14 with TRBJ2-3, with D maybe TRBD2 (6 bases). Germline CDR1 reads SGHDN; CDR2 reads FVKESK. The CDR3 sequence is 16 residues long. The CDR3 spells CASSHRTGESRDTQYF. CDR3 bases: TGTGCCAGCAGCCATAGAACGGGAGAGAGCAGAGATACGCAGTATTTT.

The chain has TRBV7-8 and TRBJ2-7, with no clear D. V was clipped by 4 bases and J by 2 bases, with 15 bases between them. CDR1 and CDR2 from the germline V gene are SGHVS and FQNEAQ. There are 15 residues in the CDR3. The CDR3 region has the DNA TGTGCCAGCAGCTCCGGGCCCTCGATCACCTACGAGCAGTACTTC. It yields the protein CASSSGPSITYEQYF. The complete variable domain, with remaining parts taken from reference TRBV7-8 and TRBJ2-7, reads GAGVSQSPRYKVAKRGQDVALRCDPISGHVSLFWYQQALGQGPEFLTYFQNEAQLDKSGLPSDRFFAERPEGSVSTLKIQRTQQEDSAVYLCASSSGPSITYEQYFGPGTRLTVT.

V gene TRBV5-1 combines with J gene TRBJ2-1; D gene unclear. The germline V gene has CDR1 SGHRS and CDR2 YFSETQ. Trimming took off 4 bases at V and 4 bases at J, with 9 bases between the two ends. The CDR3 contains 13 residues. CDR3 bases: TGCGCCAGCAGCCGTCTCCAGTACAATGAGCAGTTCTTC. It specifies CASSRLQYNEQFF.

This clonotype has more than one count but fewer than ten. The V call is TRBV10-3, the J call TRBJ1-2, with TRBD1 as a possible D gene (5 bases). Germline CDR1 is ENHRY and CDR2 is SYGVKD. The CDR3 length is 15 residues. V was trimmed by 3 bases and J by 5 bases, leaving 16 bases between them. CDR3 residues: CAISDRVSSEYGYTF. CDR3 in DNA: TGTGCCATCAGTGACAGGGTCTCCTCAGAATATGGCTACACCTTC.

The V and J genes are TRBV9 and TRBJ2-3, with 11 nucleotides matching TRBD1. The CDR3 spans 15 residues. V lost 4 bases, J lost 5 bases, and 6 bases stayed unmatched. Per germline, CDR1 SGDLS and CDR2 YYNGEE. CDR3 protein: CASSFRTGGRDTQYF. For the CDR3, the DNA is TGTGCCAGCAGCTTTCGGACAGGGGGCAGAGATACGCAGTATTTT.

The J gene is TRBJ2-6, the V gene TRBV7-2; tentatively, D is TRBD1 (7 bases). CDR1 SGHTA and CDR2 FQGNSA come from the germline V gene. The CDR3 contains 22 residues. The V end lost 3 bases, the J end lost 1 base, and 28 bases lay between the germline ends. The CDR3: CASSFFAGGRGASMSGANVLTF. CDR3 DNA: TGTGCCAGCAGCTTTTTCGCCGGGGGCAGGGGGGCGTCGATGTCTGGGGCCAACGTCCTGACTTTC. Based on the CDR3 plus reference TRBV7-2 and TRBJ2-6, the full variable domain is GAGVSQSPSNKVTEKGKDVELRCDPISGHTALYWYRQSLGQGLEFLIYFQGNSAPDKSGLPSDRFSAERTGGSVSTLTIQRTQQEDSAVYLCASSFFAGGRGASMSGANVLTFGAGSRLTVL.